The 10 T cell receptor beta chains in this list originate from one sample, sequenced in a study of T-cell reconstitution after alpha-beta-depleted transplantation in children. Unique molecular identifiers were incorporated into the prepared TCRbeta library. TCRdb re-called the PCR reads with MiXCR, one entry per CDR3 protein. The profile shows a few hundred thousand distinct CDR3 sequences, 27% of them singletons. The sequencing here drew on PBMCs, taken before TCRalphabeta/CD19-depleted stem cell transplant. The receptor source for this set is a boy younger than two with Wiskott-Aldrich syndrome, due to receive a stem cell transplant.

Ten or more counts support this clonotype. The CDR3 region is CASSNTGELFF. The DNA for the CDR3 is TGTGCCAGCAGCAACACCGGGGAGCTGTTTTTT. The rearrangement uses TRBV27 and TRBJ2-2, with D uncertain. V was clipped by 6 bases and J by 2 bases, with 1 base between them. Germline V gives CDR1 MNHEY, CDR2 SMNVEV (reference sequence). The length of the CDR3 is 11 residues.

This clonotype was observed a handful of times. V gene TRBV5-1 combines with J gene TRBJ2-3; 8 bases fit TRBD1. The germline CDR1 and CDR2 sequences are SGHRS and YFSETQ. V shed 4 bases, J shed 4 bases, and the junction held 5 bases outside the gene matches. The CDR3 is 14 residues long. The chain's CDR3 is CASSGQGGADTQYF. CDR3 sequence (DNA): TGCGCCAGCAGCGGACAGGGAGGAGCAGATACGCAGTATTTT.

The chain recombines TRBV10-3 with TRBJ2-1; possibly TRBD2 for D (6 bases). Deletions cut 3 bases from V and 0 bases from J, with 15 bases between. Germline CDR1 reads ENHRY; CDR2 reads SYGVKD. CDR3 length: 17 residues. The CDR3 DNA follows: TGTGCCATCAGTGAACAGGCTAGCGCGCACTCCTACAATGAGCAGTTCTTC. Residues: CAISEQASAHSYNEQFF.

Only a few counts were recorded for this clonotype. The chain has TRBV5-1 and TRBJ1-4; D is uncertain. From germline, CDR1 is SGHRS and CDR2 YFSETQ. V lost 0 bases and J lost 10, with 13 bases in between. The CDR3 covers 14 residues. The CDR3 region is CASSLEHTSGKLFF. The CDR3 DNA follows: TGCGCCAGCAGCTTGGAACACACGAGCGGAAAACTGTTTTTT.

The chain couples TRBV5-1 to TRBJ2-3; perhaps TRBD1 as D (5 bases). Trimming stripped 4 bases from V and 1 base from J, with 22 bases between. CDR3 size: 18 residues. Germline values: CDR1 SGHRS, CDR2 YFSETQ. CDR3 DNA sequence: TGCGCCAGCAGCAACCACTTGGGGCCTAGGGGCGGCACAGATACGCAGTATTTT. It codes for CASSNHLGPRGGTDTQYF.

The rearrangement links TRBV12-3 or TRBV12-4 to TRBJ2-5, with D unclear. The V and J ends lost 5 bases and 0 bases respectively, with 10 bases between them. The CDR3 covers 14 residues. The CDR3 loop reads CASSPRFNQETQYF. In DNA, the CDR3 is TGTGCCAGCAGTCCCCGTTTTAACCAAGAGACCCAGTACTTC.

This clonotype was found many times. The chain joins TRBV20-1 to TRBJ2-3, with D possibly TRBD2 on 6 matching bases. V was shortened by 3 bases and J by 4 bases, with 8 bases between the two germline ends. Germline V gives CDR1 DFQATT, CDR2 SNEGSKA (reference sequence). The CDR3 length is 12 residues. DNA of the CDR3: TGCAGTGCTAGCGGGAGCTCAGATACGCAGTATTTT. This encodes CSASGSSDTQYF.

The V gene is TRBV25-1, the J gene TRBJ2-5; D unclear. With 1 base removed from V and 1 base from J, the gap between germline ends came to 4 bases. The CDR3 totals 13 residues. From germline, CDR1 is MGHDK and CDR2 SYGVNS. The CDR3 sequence is CASSEFGQETQYF. In nucleotides, the CDR3 is TGTGCCAGCAGTGAATTCGGCCAAGAGACCCAGTACTTC.

This chain uses TRBV12-3 or TRBV12-4 with TRBJ2-7; 11 bases are a match to TRBD2. CDR3 length: 15 amino acids. V dropped 6 bases and J dropped 3; count of bases not matched to a gene: 7. The CDR3 DNA sequence: TGTGCCAGCAGCCCAAGGACTAGCGGGTTCTACGAGCAGTACTTC. Its protein is CASSPRTSGFYEQYF.

This clonotype has just a few counts. The J gene is TRBJ2-7, the V gene TRBV20-1, with 8 bases identical to TRBD2. The CDR3 has 14 amino acids. J gave up 3 bases and V 5 bases, and 9 bases lay outside the gene matches. Germline CDR1 reads DFQATT; CDR2 reads SNEGSKA (reference sequence). The CDR3 loop reads CSAQAGLANYEQYF. The DNA of the CDR3 is TGCAGTGCTCAGGCAGGACTAGCCAACTACGAGCAGTACTTC.